This T cell receptor beta chain comes out of a study of blood T cell repertoires in COVID-19. Turning to the study itself: The analysed material was cDNA or gDNA that came from T cells, B-cell-depleted T cells, or PBMCs.

The CDR3 runs to 14 residues. V was shortened by 3 bases and J by 4 bases, with 12 bases between the two germline ends. The germline V gene encodes CDR1 MNHNS and CDR2 SASEGT. The assay was immunoSEQ multiplex PCR, and TCRdb's table has in-frame clones only and misses some. Among some 320,000 clones listed, about nine tenths were seen once. Everyone who took part was roughly 18 to 95 years old, and they came from about two dozen US areas. The rearrangement uses TRBV6-1 and TRBJ1-2, with no clear D. The sequenced sample was PBMCs or T cells enriched from blood (not recorded which). The clonotype originates from a man in his 60s who had recovered from COVID-19. CDR3 sequence reads: CASSDVQLRYGYTF. CDR3 DNA: TGTGCCAGCAGTGACGTACAGCTACGCTATGGCTACACCTTC.